This T cell receptor (beta chain) originates from a study of tumor-infiltrating lymphocytes in primary liver carcinoma. This clonotype was recorded many times. CDR1 and CDR2 (germline): WSHSY, SAAADI. The CDR3 contains 11 residues. The V end lost 4 bases, the J end lost 2 bases, and 3 bases lay between the germline ends. The input was approximately 500 ng total RNA; TCR beta cDNA was made from it with a constant-region primer. Three nested multiplex PCR rounds, a slightly modified ARM-PCR method, built the TCR beta libraries. Both of the initial two PCR rounds ran for about 11 cycles and employed TRBV1-TRBV30 forward primers alongside a C-beta reverse primer. TCRdb passed the multiplex PCR reads through MiXCR, listing each CDR3 protein once. The table includes tens of thousands of distinct CDR3 sequences, under 75% detected once. Unsorted bulk tissue, 20-30 mg of it, served as the source for co-extraction of RNA and DNA.

Sequencing input: liver tumor tissue from sampling region 4. Subset in this sample: tumor region T4, right-lateral pole. The source is a man aged 40-50 years with primary liver carcinoma and hepatitis B virus infection. J is TRBJ2-7 and V is TRBV10-2; D ambiguous. This chain's CDR3 is CASSAAYEQYF. As DNA, the CDR3 is TGCGCCAGCAGTGCCGCCTACGAGCAGTACTTC.